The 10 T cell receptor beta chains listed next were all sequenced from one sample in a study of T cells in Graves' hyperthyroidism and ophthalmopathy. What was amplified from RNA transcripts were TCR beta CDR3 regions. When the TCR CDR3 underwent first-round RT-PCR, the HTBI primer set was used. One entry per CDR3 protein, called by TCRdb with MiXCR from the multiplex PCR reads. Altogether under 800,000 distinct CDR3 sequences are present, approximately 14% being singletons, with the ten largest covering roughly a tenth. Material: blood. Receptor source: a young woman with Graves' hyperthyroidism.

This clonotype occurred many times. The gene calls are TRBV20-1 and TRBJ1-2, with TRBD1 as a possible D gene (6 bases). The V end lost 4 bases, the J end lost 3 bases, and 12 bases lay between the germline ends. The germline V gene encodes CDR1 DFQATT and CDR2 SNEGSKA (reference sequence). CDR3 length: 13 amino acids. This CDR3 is CSATQGHDYGYTF. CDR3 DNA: TGCAGTGCTACTCAGGGGCACGACTATGGCTACACCTTC.

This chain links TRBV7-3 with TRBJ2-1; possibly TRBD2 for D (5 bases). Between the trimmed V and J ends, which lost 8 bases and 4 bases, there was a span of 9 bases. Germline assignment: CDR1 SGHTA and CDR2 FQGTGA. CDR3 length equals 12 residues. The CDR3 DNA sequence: TGTGCCAGCGGGAGCCTTTACAATGAGCAGTTCTTC. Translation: CASGSLYNEQFF. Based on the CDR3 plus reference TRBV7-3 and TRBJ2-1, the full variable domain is GAGVSQTPSNKVTEKGKYVELRCDPISGHTALYWYRQSLGQGPEFLIYFQGTGAADDSGLPNDRFFAVRPEGSVSTLKIQRTERGDSAVYLCASGSLYNEQFFGPGTRLTVL.

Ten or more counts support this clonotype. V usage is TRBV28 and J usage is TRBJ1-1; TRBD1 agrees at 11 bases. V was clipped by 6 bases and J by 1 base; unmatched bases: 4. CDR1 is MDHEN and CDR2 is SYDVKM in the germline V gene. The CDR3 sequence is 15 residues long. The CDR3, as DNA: TGTGCCAGCAGACCGGACAGGGGGCGGAACACTGAAGCTTTCTTT. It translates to CASRPDRGRNTEAFF.

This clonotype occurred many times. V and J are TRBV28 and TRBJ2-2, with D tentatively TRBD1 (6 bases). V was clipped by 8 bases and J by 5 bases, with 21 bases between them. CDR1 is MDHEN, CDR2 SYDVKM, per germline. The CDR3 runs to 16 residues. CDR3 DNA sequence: TGTGCCAGCTTTACTCCCGGACAGACTTATACCGGGGAGCTGTTTTTT. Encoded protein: CASFTPGQTYTGELFF.

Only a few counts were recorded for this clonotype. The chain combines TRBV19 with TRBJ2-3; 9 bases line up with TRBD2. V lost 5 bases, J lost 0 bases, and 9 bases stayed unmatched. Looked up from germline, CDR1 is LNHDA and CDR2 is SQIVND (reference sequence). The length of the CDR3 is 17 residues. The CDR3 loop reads CASSQRPSGISTDTQYF. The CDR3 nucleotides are TGTGCCAGTAGTCAAAGGCCTAGCGGGATCAGCACAGATACGCAGTATTTT.

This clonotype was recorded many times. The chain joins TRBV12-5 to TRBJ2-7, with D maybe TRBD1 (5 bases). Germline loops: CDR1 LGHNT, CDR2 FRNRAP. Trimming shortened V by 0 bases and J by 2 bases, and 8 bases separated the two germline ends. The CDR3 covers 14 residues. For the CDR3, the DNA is TGTGCTAGTGGTTTGGTTGAAGGGGCCTACGAGCAGTACTTC. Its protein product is CASGLVEGAYEQYF.

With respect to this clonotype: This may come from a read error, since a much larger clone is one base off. Here the CDR3 DNA reads TGTGCCAGCAGCCAAGGGGAAGATCGCGAGCAGTTCTTC. Protein: CASSQGEDREQFF. This chain uses TRBV7-6 with TRBJ2-7, with D possibly being TRBD1 (5 bases). The DNA end lines up better with TRBJ2-1; the J call may be wrong. The length of the CDR3 is 13 residues. Germline loops: CDR1 SGHVS, CDR2 FNYEAQ.

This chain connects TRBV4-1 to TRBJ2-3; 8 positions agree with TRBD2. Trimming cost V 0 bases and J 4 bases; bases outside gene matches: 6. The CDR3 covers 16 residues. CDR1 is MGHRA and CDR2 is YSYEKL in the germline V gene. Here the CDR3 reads CASSQDPGRAPDTQYF. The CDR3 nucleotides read TGCGCCAGCAGCCAAGATCCCGGGAGGGCCCCAGATACGCAGTATTTT.

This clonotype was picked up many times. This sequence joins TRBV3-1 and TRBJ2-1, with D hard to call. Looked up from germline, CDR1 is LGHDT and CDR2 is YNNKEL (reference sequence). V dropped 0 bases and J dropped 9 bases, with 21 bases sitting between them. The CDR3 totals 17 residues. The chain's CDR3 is CASSQDRASGSTGEQFF. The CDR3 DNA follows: TGTGCCAGCAGCCAAGATCGGGCGAGTGGCAGTACGGGTGAGCAGTTCTTC.

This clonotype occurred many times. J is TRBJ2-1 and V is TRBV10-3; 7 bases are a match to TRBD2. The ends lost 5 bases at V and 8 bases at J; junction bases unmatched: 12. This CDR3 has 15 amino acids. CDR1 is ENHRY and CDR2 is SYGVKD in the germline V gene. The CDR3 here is CAISSSGGGADEQFF. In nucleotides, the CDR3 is TGTGCCATCAGTTCTAGCGGAGGAGGTGCGGATGAGCAGTTCTTC.